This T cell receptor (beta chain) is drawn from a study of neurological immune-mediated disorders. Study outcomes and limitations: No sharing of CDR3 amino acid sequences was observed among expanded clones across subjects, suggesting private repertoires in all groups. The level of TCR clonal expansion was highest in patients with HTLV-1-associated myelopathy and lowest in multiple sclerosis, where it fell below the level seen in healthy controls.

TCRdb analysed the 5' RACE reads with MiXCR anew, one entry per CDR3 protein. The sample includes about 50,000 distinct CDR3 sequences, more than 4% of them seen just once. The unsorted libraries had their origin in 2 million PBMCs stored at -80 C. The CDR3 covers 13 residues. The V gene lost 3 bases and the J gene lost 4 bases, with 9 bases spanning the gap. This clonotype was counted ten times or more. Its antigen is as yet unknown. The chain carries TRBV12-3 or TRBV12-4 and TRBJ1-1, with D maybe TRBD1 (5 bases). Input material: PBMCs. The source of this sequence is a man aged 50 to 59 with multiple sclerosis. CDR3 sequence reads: CASSFWGGTEAFF. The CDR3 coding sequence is TGTGCCAGCAGTTTTTGGGGGGGCACTGAAGCTTTCTTT.